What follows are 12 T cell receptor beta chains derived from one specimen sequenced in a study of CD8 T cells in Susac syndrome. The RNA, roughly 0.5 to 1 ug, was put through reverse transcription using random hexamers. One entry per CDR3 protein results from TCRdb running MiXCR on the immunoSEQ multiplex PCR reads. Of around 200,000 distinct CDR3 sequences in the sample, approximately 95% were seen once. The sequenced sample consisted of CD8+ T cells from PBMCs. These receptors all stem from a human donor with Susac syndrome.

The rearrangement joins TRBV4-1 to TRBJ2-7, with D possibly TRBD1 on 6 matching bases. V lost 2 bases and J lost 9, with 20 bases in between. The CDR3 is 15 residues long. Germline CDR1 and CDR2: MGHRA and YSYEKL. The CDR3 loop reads CASSQTTGSAHGQYF. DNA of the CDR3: TGCGCCAGCAGCCAAACAACAGGGTCGGCACACGGGCAGTACTTC.

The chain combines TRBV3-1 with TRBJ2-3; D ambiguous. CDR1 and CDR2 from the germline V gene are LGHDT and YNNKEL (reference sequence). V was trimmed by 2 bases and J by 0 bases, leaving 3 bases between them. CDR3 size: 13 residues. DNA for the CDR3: TGTGCCAGCAGCCAACCTAGCACAGATACGCAGTATTTT. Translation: CASSQPSTDTQYF.

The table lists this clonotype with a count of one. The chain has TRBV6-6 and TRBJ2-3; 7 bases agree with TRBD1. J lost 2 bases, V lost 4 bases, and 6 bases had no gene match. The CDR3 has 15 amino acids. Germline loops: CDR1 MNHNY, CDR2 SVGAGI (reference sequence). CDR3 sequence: CASSSTTGFTDTQYF. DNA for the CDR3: TGTGCCAGCAGTTCGACGACAGGGTTCACAGATACGCAGTATTTT.

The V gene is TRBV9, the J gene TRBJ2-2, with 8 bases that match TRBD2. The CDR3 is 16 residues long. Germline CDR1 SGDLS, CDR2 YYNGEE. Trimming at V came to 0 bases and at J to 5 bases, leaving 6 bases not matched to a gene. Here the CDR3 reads CASSVASGGRTGELFF. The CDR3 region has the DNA TGTGCCAGCAGCGTAGCTAGTGGCGGGAGGACCGGGGAGCTGTTTTTT. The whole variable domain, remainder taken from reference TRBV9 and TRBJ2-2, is DSGVTQTPKHLITATGQRVTLRCSPRSGDLSVYWYQQSLDQGLQFLIQYYNGEERAKGNILERFSAQQFPDLHSELNLSSLELGDSALYFCASSVASGGRTGELFFGEGSRLTVL.

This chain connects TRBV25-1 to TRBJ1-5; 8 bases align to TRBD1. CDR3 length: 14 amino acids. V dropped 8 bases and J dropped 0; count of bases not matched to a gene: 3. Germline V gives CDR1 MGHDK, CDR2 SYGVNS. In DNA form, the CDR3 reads TGTGCCAGCGCCGGGACAGGTAGCAATCAGCCCCAGCATTTT. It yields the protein CASAGTGSNQPQHF.

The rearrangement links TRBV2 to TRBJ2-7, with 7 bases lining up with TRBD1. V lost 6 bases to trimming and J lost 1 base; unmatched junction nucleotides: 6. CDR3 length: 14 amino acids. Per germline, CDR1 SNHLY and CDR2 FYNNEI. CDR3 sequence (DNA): TGTGCCAGCAGGCCGGGACAGTGGTCCTACGAGCAGTACTTC. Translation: CASRPGQWSYEQYF.

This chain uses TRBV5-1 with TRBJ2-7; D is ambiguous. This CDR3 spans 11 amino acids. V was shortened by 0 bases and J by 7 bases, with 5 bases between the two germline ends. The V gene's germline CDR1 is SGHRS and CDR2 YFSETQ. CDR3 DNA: TGCGCCAGCAGCTTGGAAGAAGAGCAGTACTTC. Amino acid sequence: CASSLEEEQYF. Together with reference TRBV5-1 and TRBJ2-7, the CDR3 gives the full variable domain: KAGVTQTPRYLIKTRGQQVTLSCSPISGHRSVSWYQQTPGQGLQFLFEYFSETQRNKGNFPGRFSGRQFSNSRSEMNVSTLELGDSALYLCASSLEEEQYFGPGTRLTVT.

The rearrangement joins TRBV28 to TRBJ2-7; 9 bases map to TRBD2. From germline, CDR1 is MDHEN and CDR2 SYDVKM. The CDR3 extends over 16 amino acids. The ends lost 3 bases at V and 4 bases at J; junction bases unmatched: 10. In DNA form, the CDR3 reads TGTGCCAGCAGTTTCGGGTCCGCTAGCGGGATGTACGAGCAGTACTTC. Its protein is CASSFGSASGMYEQYF. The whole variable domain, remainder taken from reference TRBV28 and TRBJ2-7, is DVKVTQSSRYLVKRTGEKVFLECVQDMDHENMFWYRQDPGLGLRLIYFSYDVKMKEKGDIPEGYSVSREKKERFSLILESASTNQTSMYLCASSFGSASGMYEQYFGPGTRLTVT.

The CDR3 DNA reads TGCAGCGGGGGGACCGGGACAGCCTACGAGCAGTACTTC. Its protein is CSGGTGTAYEQYF. The V and J genes are TRBV29-1 and TRBJ2-7; 7 bases match TRBD1. CDR3 length equals 13 residues. Looked up from germline, CDR1 is SQVTM and CDR2 is ANQGSEA. V was pared by 7 bases and J by 2 bases, with 8 bases of the junction left unmatched.

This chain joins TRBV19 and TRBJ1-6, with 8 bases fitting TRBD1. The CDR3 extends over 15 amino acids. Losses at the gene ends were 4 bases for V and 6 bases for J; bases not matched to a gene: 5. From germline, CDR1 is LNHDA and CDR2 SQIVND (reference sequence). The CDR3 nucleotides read TGTGCCAGTAGTACAGGGGGCGCGGGTAATTCACCCCTCCACTTT. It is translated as CASSTGGAGNSPLHF.

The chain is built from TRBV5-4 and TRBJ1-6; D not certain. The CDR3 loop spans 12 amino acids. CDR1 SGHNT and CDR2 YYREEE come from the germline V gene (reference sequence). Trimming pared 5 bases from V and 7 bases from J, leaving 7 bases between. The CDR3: CASSFENSPLHF. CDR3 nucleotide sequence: TGTGCCAGCAGTTTCGAAAATTCACCCCTCCACTTT.

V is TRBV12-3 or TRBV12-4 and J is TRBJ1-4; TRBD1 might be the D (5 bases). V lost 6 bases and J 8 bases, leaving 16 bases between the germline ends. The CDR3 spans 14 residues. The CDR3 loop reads CASSRQSGGEKLFF. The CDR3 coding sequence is TGTGCCAGCAGCCGACAGAGTGGGGGAGAAAAACTGTTTTTT.